This entry features one T cell receptor (beta chain) sequence. The record originates from a study of blood T cell repertoires in COVID-19. On the study more broadly: Material from acute and convalescent COVID-19 was sourced from the United States, Italy and Spain. T cells, B-cell-depleted T cells, or PBMCs provided the cDNA or gDNA that served as material.

Original handling: Estimation of nucleated cell counts relied on the amplification of reference gene primers. Sequencing used immunoSEQ multiplex PCR; TCRdb keeps in-frame clones, though not all of them. That table furnishes V, J and clone size, whereas the DNA furnished D and trimming. The table lists 250,000 to 300,000 clones, approximately 86% of them singletons. Input material: peripheral blood. The source is a man aged 30 to 39 with active or convalescent COVID-19.

The CDR3 sequence is CASSPSGGHSNQPQHF. CDR3 DNA: TGTGCCAGCAGTCCATCTGGGGGACATAGCAATCAGCCCCAGCATTTT. The chain has TRBV27 and TRBJ1-5; D possibly corresponds to TRBD1 (6 bases). The CDR3 sequence is 16 residues long. CDR1 is MNHEY, CDR2 SMNVEV, per germline (reference sequence). Trimming stripped 5 bases from V and 0 bases from J, with 14 bases between.